This T cell receptor beta chain was identified during a study of T cells in Graves' hyperthyroidism and ophthalmopathy. Whole-study results and caveats: Most thyroid clonotypes expanded above 0.001 appeared in blood too.

Exclusion followed for patients with uncontrolled infection, other autoimmune disease, pregnancy or lactation. Fresh peripheral blood, roughly 9.3 ml, was the source of the PBMCs. This clonotype was seen ten or more times. Its specificity is not known. It was RNA transcripts that yielded the amplified TCR beta CDR3 regions. The TCR CDR3 first-round RT-PCR relied on the HTBI primer set. TCRdb re-analysed the multiplex PCR reads in MiXCR, keeping a single row per CDR3 protein. The table shows about 59,000 distinct CDR3 sequences, with about 53% occurring only once. This clonotype originated in a woman in her sixties or seventies with Graves' ophthalmopathy. The specimen sequenced was blood.

Here the CDR3 DNA reads TGTGCCAGCAGTTACTCGAATCGGAGCCCTGGAAACACCATATATTTT. It is translated as CASSYSNRSPGNTIYF. The chain links TRBV6-5 to TRBJ1-3; no firm D call. Deletions cut 0 bases from V and 2 bases from J, with 11 bases between. The V gene's germline CDR1 is MNHEY and CDR2 SVGAGI. This CDR3 is built from 16 residues.